This T cell receptor beta chain was identified during a study of cytomegalovirus exposure and HLA in healthy donors. General study findings and limits: An ancestry cluster, one associated with Asian ancestry, reportedly showed fewer N-insertions than the 666-donor mean in a later analysis. The study listed under 200 cytomegalovirus-associated TCR beta chains.

This clone is a singleton in its sample. The antigen is undetermined. PCR was performed using 60 Vbeta and 13 Jbeta primers. Clones were read by immunoSEQ multiplex PCR, and TCRdb kept only the in-frame ones, dropping some. This table has over 150,000 clones, roughly 77% appearing once. Germline V gives CDR1 MDHEN, CDR2 SYDVKM. V gave up 5 bases and J gave up 4 bases; unmatched junction bases: 5. The CDR3 loop spans 15 amino acids. Sequencing input: PBMCs. The V gene is TRBV28, the J gene TRBJ2-6; TRBD1 aligns across 7 bases. The clonotype was recovered from a man aged 30-40 years in good health and CMV-seropositive. CDR3 sequence reads: CASSLTGRGANVLTF. The CDR3 bases are TGTGCCAGCAGTCTGACAGGGAGAGGGGCCAACGTCCTGACTTTC.